This T cell receptor beta chain was recorded in a study of OX40 agonist ivuxolimab in advanced cancers. Study-wide context: Patients received ivuxolimab, an agonistic anti-OX40 (CD134) antibody. Of mixed ages from roughly 23 to 85 and averaging about 56 years, the group was over 80% male.

Using immunoSEQ multiplex PCR, the repertoire was profiled, and TCRdb retains in-frame clones only, with some absent. The sample lists approximately 26,000 clones; roughly 80% were seen once. Study-wide points: Relative to CD4+, CD8+ T cells held more expanded clones on average. Expanded peripheral T cell antigen specificity was not determined.

A remark on this clone: Its cognate antigen is unknown.

This CDR3 has 15 amino acids. V was clipped by 6 bases and J by 3 bases, with 15 bases between them. Germline CDR1 is SGHNT and CDR2 is YENEEA. Here the sequenced sample was CD4+ or CD8+ T cells sorted from blood, taken in a trial of the OX40 agonist ivuxolimab. This clonotype originated in an adult with an advanced solid tumor such as melanoma, head and neck, liver or kidney cancer. The rearrangement joins TRBV11-3 to TRBJ2-1, with D possibly TRBD2 on 6 matching bases. Here the CDR3 reads CASSDDGGGYNEQFF. The CDR3 nucleotides are TGTGCCAGCAGTGACGACGGGGGTGGCTACAATGAGCAGTTCTTC.